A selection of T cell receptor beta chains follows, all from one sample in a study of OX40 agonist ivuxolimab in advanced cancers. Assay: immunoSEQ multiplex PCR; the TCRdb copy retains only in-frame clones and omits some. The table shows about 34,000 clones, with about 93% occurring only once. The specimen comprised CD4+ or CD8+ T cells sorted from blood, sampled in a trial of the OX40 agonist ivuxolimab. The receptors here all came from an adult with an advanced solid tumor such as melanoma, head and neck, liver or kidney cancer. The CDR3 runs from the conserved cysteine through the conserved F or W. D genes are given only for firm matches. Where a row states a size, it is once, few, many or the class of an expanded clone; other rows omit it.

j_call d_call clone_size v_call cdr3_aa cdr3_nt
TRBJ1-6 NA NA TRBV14 CASSPGTAYSPLHF TGTGCCAGCAGCCCCGGGACGGCATATTCACCCCTCCACTTT
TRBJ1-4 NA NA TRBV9 CASSLGRTVGEKLFF TGTGCCAGCAGCCTCGGTCGGACAGTGGGGGAAAAACTGTTTTTT
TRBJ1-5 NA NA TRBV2 CASSLDIPTGLINQPQHF TGTGCCAGCAGTTTGGACATCCCGACAGGACTCATCAATCAGCCCCAGCATTTT
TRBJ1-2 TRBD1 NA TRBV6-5 CASSSSGTAHYGYTF TGTGCCAGCAGCTCTTCCGGGACAGCGCACTATGGCTACACCTTC
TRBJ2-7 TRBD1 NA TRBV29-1 CSVETGQGLSEQYF TGCAGCGTTGAAACCGGACAGGGGTTAAGTGAGCAGTACTTC
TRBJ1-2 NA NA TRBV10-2 CASSESRGSYGYTF TGCGCCAGCAGTGAGTCTCGGGGCAGCTATGGCTACACCTTC
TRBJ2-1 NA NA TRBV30 CAWGPWGNEQFF TGTGCCTGGGGTCCGTGGGGCAATGAGCAGTTCTTC
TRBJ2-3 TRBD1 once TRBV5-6 CASSSPGQGRSDTQYF TGTGCCAGCAGCTCTCCGGGACAGGGGCGATCAGATACGCAGTATTTT
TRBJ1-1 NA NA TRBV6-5 CASRPTNQLNTEAFF TGTGCCAGCAGGCCGACAAACCAGTTGAACACTGAAGCTTTCTTT
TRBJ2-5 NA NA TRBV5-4 CASSLDGREETQYF TGTGCCAGCAGCTTGGACGGGAGAGAAGAGACCCAGTACTTC
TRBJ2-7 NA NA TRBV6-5 CASSLDSDSYEQYF TGTGCCAGCAGTCTCGACTCAGACTCCTACGAGCAGTACTTC
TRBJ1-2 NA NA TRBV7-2 CASSPQQGSGYTF TGTGCCAGCAGCCCCCAACAGGGATCTGGCTACACCTTC
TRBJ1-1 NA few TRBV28 CASSLSFSEAFF TGTGCCAGCAGCCTTAGTTTTTCCGAAGCTTTCTTT
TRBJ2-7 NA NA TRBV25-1 CASSDLRDNYEQYF TGTGCCAGCAGTGACCTCCGGGACAACTACGAGCAGTACTTC
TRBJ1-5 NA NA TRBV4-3 CASSQDWTHSNQPQHF TGCGCCAGCAGCCAGGATTGGACGCATAGCAATCAGCCCCAGCATTTT
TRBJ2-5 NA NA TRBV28 CASSHQETQYF TGTGCCAGCAGCCACCAAGAGACCCAGTACTTC
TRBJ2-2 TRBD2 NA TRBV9 CASSARLAENTGELFF TGTGCCAGCAGCGCAAGACTAGCGGAGAACACCGGGGAGCTGTTTTTT
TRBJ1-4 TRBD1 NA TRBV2 CASSGGQATNEKLFF TGTGCCAGCAGTGGGGGACAGGCAACTAATGAAAAACTGTTTTTT
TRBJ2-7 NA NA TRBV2 CASRPTGSYEQYF TGTGCCAGCAGACCGACAGGCTCCTACGAGCAGTACTTC
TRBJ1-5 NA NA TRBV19 CASSVGRSVQPQHF TGTGCCAGTAGTGTGGGACGGTCGGTACAGCCCCAGCATTTT
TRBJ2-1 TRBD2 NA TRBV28 CASSPGGTGGNEQFF TGTGCCAGCAGTCCGGGAGGGACTGGAGGCAATGAGCAGTTCTTC
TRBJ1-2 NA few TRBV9 CASSSTPMGGGYGYTF TGTGCCAGCAGCTCGACCCCGATGGGGGGTGGCTATGGCTACACCTTC
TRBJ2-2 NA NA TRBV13 CASSSAGTNTNTGELFF TGTGCCAGCAGCTCGGCGGGGACCAACACGAACACCGGGGAGCTGTTTTTT
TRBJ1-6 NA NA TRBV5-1 CASSPGQNNSPLHF TGCGCCAGCAGCCCCGGACAGAATAATTCACCCCTCCACTTT
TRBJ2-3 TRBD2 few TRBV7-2 CASSLVSGGGTDTQYF TGTGCCAGCAGCTTAGTTTCGGGAGGGGGCACAGATACGCAGTATTTT
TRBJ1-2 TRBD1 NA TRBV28 CASTLRDRESYGYTF TGTGCCAGCACGCTCCGGGACAGGGAAAGCTATGGCTACACCTTC
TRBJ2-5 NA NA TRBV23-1 CASSHRPQYF TGCGCCAGCAGTCACCGGCCCCAGTACTTC
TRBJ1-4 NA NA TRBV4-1 CASSPSLPGFATNEKLFF TGCGCCAGCAGCCCCTCTCTACCAGGGTTTGCAACTAATGAAAAACTGTTTTTT
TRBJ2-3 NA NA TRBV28 CASSLGGAGSTDTQYF TGTGCCAGCAGTTTAGGGGGGGCGGGTAGCACAGATACGCAGTATTTT
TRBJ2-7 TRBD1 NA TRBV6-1 CASRGDRVRQYF TGTGCCAGCAGGGGGGACAGGGTGCGGCAGTACTTC
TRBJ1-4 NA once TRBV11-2 CASSLGANEKLFF TGTGCCAGCAGCTTAGGGGCTAATGAAAAACTGTTTTTT
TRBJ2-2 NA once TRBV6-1 CASSGRDLEHAGELFF TGTGCCAGCAGTGGCAGGGACTTAGAACACGCCGGGGAGCTGTTTTTT
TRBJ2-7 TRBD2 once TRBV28 CASSLSGRIHEQYF TGTGCCAGCAGTTTAAGCGGGAGGATCCACGAGCAGTACTTC
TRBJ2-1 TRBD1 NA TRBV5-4 CASSLTGGPYNEQFF TGTGCCAGCAGCTTGACAGGGGGCCCCTACAATGAGCAGTTCTTC
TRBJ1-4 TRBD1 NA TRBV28 CASSSTGVGEKLFF TGTGCCAGCAGTTCGACAGGGGTAGGTGAAAAACTGTTTTTT
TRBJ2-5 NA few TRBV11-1 CASSLQPFEETQYF TGTGCCAGCAGCTTACAACCCTTCGAGGAGACCCAGTACTTC
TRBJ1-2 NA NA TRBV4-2 CASSRRQSNGYTF TGTGCCAGCAGCCGACGACAGAGTAATGGCTACACCTTC
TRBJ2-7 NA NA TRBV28 CASSRNRAYEQYF TGTGCCAGCAGCCGCAACAGGGCCTACGAGCAGTACTTC
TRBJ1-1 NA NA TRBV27 CASSLSGQYTEAFF TGTGCCAGCAGTTTATCAGGACAGTACACTGAAGCTTTCTTT
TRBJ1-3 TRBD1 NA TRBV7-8 CASSLETGDVNTIYF TGTGCCAGCAGCTTAGAGACAGGGGATGTAAACACCATATATTTT
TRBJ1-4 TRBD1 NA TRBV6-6 CASSYGQGRTNEKLFF TGTGCCAGCAGTTACGGACAGGGGCGCACTAATGAAAAACTGTTTTTT
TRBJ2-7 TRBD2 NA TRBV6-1 CASSSGLAGGHEQYF TGTGCCAGCAGTTCCGGACTAGCGGGAGGCCACGAGCAGTACTTC
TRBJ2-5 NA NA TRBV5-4 CASSNDPGNQETQYF TGTGCCAGCAGCAACGATCCGGGAAACCAAGAGACCCAGTACTTC
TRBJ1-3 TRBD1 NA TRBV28 CASSSSDRLNTIYF TGTGCCAGCAGTTCCTCGGACAGGCTAAACACCATATATTTT
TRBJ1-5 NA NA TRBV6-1 CASSEARQSNQPQHF TGTGCCAGCAGTGAAGCGCGACAAAGCAATCAGCCCCAGCATTTT